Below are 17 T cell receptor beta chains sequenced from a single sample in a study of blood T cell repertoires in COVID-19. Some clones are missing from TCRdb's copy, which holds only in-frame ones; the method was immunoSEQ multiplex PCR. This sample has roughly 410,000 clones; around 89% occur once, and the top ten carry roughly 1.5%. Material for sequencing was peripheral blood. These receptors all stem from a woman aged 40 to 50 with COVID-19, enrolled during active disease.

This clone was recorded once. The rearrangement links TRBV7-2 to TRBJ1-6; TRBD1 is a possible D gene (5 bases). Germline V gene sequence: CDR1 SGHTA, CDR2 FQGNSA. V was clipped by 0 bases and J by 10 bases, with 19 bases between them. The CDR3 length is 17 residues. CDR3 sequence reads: CASSLARMVGGTSPLHF. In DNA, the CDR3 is TGTGCCAGCAGCTTAGCGCGAATGGTGGGGGGGACCTCACCCCTCCACTTT.

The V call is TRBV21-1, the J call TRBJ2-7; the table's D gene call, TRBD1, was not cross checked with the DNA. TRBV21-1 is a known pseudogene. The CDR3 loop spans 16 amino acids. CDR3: CASSKSGGRGPYEQYF. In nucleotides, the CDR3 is TGTGCCAGCAGCAAGTCAGGGGGCCGCGGTCCCTACGAGCAGTACTTC.

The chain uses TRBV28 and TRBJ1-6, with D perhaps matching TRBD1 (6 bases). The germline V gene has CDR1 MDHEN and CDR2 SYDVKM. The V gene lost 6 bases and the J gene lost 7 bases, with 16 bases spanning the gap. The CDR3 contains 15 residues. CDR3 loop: CASSPDRTANSPLHF. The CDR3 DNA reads TGTGCCAGCAGCCCTGACAGGACGGCGAATTCACCCCTCCACTTT.

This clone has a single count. Here the CDR3 reads CASSRQGDNSPLHF. The CDR3 nucleotides are TGTGCCAGCAGTCGACAGGGCGATAATTCACCCCTCCACTTT. The V call is TRBV6-5, the J call TRBJ1-6; 7 bases are a match to TRBD1. Trimming took 5 bases from V and 5 from J; bases not matched to a gene: 3. Germline V gives CDR1 MNHEY, CDR2 SVGAGI. CDR3 length equals 14 residues.

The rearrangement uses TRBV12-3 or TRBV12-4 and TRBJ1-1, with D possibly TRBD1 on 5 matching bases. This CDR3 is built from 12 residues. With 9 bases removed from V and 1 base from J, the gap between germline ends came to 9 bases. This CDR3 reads CASRGGNTEAFF. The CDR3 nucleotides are TGTGCCAGTCGGGGGGGGAACACTGAAGCTTTCTTT.

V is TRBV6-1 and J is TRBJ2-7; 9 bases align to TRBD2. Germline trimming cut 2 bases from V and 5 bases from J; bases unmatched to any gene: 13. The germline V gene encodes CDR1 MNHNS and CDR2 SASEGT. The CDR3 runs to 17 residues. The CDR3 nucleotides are TGTGCCAGCAGTGAATTGGCTAGCGGGACGGCTCTCCACGAGCAGTACTTC. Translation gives CASSELASGTALHEQYF.

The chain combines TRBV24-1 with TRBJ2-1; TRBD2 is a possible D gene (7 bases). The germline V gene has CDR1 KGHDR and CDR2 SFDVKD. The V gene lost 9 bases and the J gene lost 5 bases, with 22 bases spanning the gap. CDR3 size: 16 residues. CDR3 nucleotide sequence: TGTGCCACCGAAGGGAAGGGGCCCGGGGGGCACAATGAGCAGTTCTTC. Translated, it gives CATEGKGPGGHNEQFF.

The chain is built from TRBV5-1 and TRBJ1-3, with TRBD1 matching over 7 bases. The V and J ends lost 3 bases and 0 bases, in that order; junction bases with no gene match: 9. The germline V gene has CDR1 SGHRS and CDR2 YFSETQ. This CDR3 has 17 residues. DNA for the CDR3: TGCGCCAGCAGCTCTCTGGGGACAGCCATCTCTGGAAACACCATATATTTT. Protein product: CASSSLGTAISGNTIYF.

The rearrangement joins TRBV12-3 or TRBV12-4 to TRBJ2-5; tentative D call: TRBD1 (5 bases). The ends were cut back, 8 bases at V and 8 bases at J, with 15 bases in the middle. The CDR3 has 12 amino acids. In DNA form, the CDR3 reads TGTGCCAGCGGGCATGACAGCTTAACCCAGTACTTC. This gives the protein CASGHDSLTQYF.

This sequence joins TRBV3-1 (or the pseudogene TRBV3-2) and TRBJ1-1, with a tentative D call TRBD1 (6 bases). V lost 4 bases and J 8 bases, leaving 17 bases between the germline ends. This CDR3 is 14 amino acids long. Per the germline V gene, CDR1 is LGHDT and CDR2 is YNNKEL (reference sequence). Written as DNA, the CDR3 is TGTGCCAGCAGCCGTATAGGGCGGACAGTCGAAGCTTTCTTT. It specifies CASSRIGRTVEAFF.

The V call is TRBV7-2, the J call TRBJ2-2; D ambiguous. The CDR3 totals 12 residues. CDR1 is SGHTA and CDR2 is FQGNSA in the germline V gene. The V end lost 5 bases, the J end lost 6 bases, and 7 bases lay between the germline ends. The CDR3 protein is CASSSVAGELFF. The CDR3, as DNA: TGTGCCAGCAGCAGCGTGGCCGGGGAGCTGTTTTTT.

The CDR3 protein is CASSGVWTGGGNEQFF. In DNA, the CDR3 is TGTGCCAGCAGCGGCGTTTGGACTGGGGGCGGGAATGAGCAGTTCTTC. The chain has TRBV9 and TRBJ2-1; weak D call: TRBD1 (6 bases). V was trimmed by 3 bases and J by 7 bases, leaving 20 bases between them. The V gene's germline CDR1 is SGDLS and CDR2 YYNGEE. The CDR3 is 16 residues long.

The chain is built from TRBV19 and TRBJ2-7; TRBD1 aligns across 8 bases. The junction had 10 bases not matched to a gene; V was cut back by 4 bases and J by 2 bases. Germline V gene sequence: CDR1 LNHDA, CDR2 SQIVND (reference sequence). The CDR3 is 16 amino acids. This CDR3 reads CASSKNRGQATYEQYF. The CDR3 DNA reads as TGTGCCAGTAGTAAAAACAGGGGACAGGCGACCTACGAGCAGTACTTC.

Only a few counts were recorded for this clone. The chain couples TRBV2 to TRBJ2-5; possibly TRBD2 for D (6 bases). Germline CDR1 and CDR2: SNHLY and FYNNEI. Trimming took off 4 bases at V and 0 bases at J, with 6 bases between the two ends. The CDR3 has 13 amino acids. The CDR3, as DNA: TGTGCCAGCAGTGGGGACTACCAAGAGACCCAGTACTTC. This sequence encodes CASSGDYQETQYF. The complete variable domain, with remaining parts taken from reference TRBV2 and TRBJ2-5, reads EPEVTQTPSHQVTQMGQEVILRCVPISNHLYFYWYRQILGQKVEFLVSFYNNEISEKSEIFDDQFSVERPDGSNFTLKIRSTKLEDSAMYFCASSGDYQETQYFGPGTRLLVL.

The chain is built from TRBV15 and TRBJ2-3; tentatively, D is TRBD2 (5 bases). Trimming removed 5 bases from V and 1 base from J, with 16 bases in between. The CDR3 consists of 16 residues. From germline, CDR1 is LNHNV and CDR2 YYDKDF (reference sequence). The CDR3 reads CATSSPSRDGTDTQYF. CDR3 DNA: TGTGCCACCAGCTCCCCATCCCGGGATGGCACAGATACGCAGTATTTT.

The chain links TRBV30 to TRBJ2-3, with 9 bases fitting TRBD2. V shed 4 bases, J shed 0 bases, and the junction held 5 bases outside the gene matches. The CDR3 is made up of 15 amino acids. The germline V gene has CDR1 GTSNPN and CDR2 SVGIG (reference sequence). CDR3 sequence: CAWTFSGGSTDTQYF. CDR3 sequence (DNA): TGTGCCTGGACCTTTAGCGGGGGTAGCACAGATACGCAGTATTTT. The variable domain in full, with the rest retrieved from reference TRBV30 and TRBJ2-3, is SQTIHQWPATLVQPVGSPLSLECTVEGTSNPNLYWYRQAAGRGLQLLFYSVGIGQISSEVPQNLSASRPQDRQFILSSKKLLLSDSGFYLCAWTFSGGSTDTQYFGPGTRLTVL.

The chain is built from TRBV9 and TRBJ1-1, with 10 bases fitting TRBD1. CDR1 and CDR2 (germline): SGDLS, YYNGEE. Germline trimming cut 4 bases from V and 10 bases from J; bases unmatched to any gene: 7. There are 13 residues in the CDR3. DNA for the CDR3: TGTGCCAGCAGCCCAGGGACAGGGGAAGGAGCTTTCTTT. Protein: CASSPGTGEGAFF.